The 14 T cell receptor beta chains in this list originate from one sample, sequenced in a study of T cell changes during pregnancy in multiple sclerosis. Produced via immunoSEQ multiplex PCR; TCRdb's table is partial and in-frame only. The sample has tens of thousands of clones; approximately 91% are singletons. Here the sequenced sample was CD4+ T cells from peripheral blood mononuclear cells, taken in the third trimester of pregnancy. The source of these receptors is a female donor with multiple sclerosis, enrolled in a pregnancy study.

The chain joins TRBV11-2 to TRBJ2-7, with 8 bases lining up with TRBD1. The CDR3 runs to 16 residues. J gave up 8 bases and V 3 bases, and 15 bases lay outside the gene matches. Per germline, CDR1 SGHAT and CDR2 FQNNGV. DNA of the CDR3: TGTGCCAGCAGCTTGCCTTGGGACAGGCCTTCCAAGAAGCAGTACTTC. It is translated as CASSLPWDRPSKKQYF.

This clone was seen more than once but under ten times. Written as DNA, the CDR3 is TGTGCCAGCAGCCCCCATCGGGACACTGAAGCTTTCTTT. Translated: CASSPHRDTEAFF. The V gene is TRBV4-2, the J gene TRBJ1-1; D unclear. The V gene lost 4 bases and the J gene lost 3 bases, with 9 bases spanning the gap. Germline V gives CDR1 LGHNA, CDR2 YNFKEQ. This CDR3 spans 13 amino acids.

The chain uses TRBV6-1 and TRBJ2-3; the match to TRBD1 covers 11 bases. V shed 8 bases and J 6 bases; nucleotides not matched to a gene: 4. The CDR3 has 13 amino acids. Germline values: CDR1 MNHNS, CDR2 SASEGT. The DNA of the CDR3 is TGTGCCAGCCGGACAGGGGGCGGTGATACGCAGTATTTT. Amino acid sequence: CASRTGGGDTQYF.

The chain's CDR3 is CASSIRRGRGGDTQYF. In DNA form, the CDR3 reads TGCGCCAGCAGTATTCGAAGGGGGCGAGGCGGGGATACGCAGTATTTT. The chain links TRBV23-1 to TRBJ2-3; 7 nucleotides line up with TRBD1. Being an ORF, TRBV23-1 has a function that is uncertain. J gave up 6 bases and V 5 bases, and 14 bases lay outside the gene matches. CDR3 length: 16 amino acids.

This clone was counted a few times. The chain uses TRBV6-6 and TRBJ2-3; 11 bases are a match to TRBD2. The CDR3 extends over 16 amino acids. Looked up from germline, CDR1 is MNHNY and CDR2 is SVGAGI (reference sequence). Trimming took 6 bases from V and 5 from J; bases not matched to a gene: 10. CDR3 sequence reads: CASRLRLAGPQDTQYF. In DNA, the CDR3 is TGTGCCAGCAGACTCAGACTAGCGGGGCCGCAAGATACGCAGTATTTT.

The V call is TRBV7-2, the J call TRBJ1-6; D gene unclear. Germline V gene data show CDR1 as SGHTA and CDR2 as FQGNSA. This CDR3 region has 14 residues. Trimming stripped 3 bases from V and 8 bases from J, with 11 bases between. The CDR3 sequence is CASSFGRKDSPLHF. DNA of the CDR3: TGTGCCAGCAGCTTTGGCAGGAAAGATTCACCCCTCCACTTT.

V and J are TRBV7-2 and TRBJ2-5, with TRBD2 matching 9 bases. Trimming at V came to 1 base and at J to 9 bases, leaving 15 bases not matched to a gene. Looked up from germline, CDR1 is SGHTA and CDR2 is FQGNSA. This CDR3 comprises 17 residues. CDR3 sequence: CASSLVGDSGGSRPQYF. CDR3 nucleotides: TGTGCCAGCAGCTTAGTGGGGGATAGCGGGGGTTCCAGGCCCCAGTACTTC. Looking up the rest from reference TRBV7-2 and TRBJ2-5 gives the full variable domain: GAGVSQSPSNKVTEKGKDVELRCDPISGHTALYWYRQSLGQGLEFLIYFQGNSAPDKSGLPSDRFSAERTGGSVSTLTIQRTQQEDSAVYLCASSLVGDSGGSRPQYFGPGTRLLVL.

The CDR3 region is CASSLVSLNNEQFF. The CDR3 DNA follows: TGCGCCAGCAGCTTGGTGTCCCTTAACAATGAGCAGTTCTTC. The V call is TRBV5-1, the J call TRBJ2-1; D ambiguous. With 0 bases removed from V and 5 bases from J, the gap between germline ends came to 9 bases. From germline, CDR1 is SGHRS and CDR2 YFSETQ. The CDR3 is 14 amino acids.

Only a few counts were recorded for this clone. This CDR3 is CAWILQGARGYTF. CDR3 coding DNA: TGTGCCTGGATTCTCCAGGGGGCGAGAGGCTACACCTTC. The J gene is TRBJ1-2, the V gene TRBV30, with 8 bases matching TRBD1. The CDR3 loop spans 13 amino acids. CDR1 GTSNPN and CDR2 SVGIG come from the germline V gene (reference sequence). Losses at the gene ends were 4 bases for V and 8 bases for J; bases not matched to a gene: 9.

The chain is built from TRBV5-6 and TRBJ2-2; 7 bases are a match to TRBD1. The CDR3 extends over 16 amino acids. Per germline, CDR1 SGHDT and CDR2 YYEEEE. The trim removed 0 bases at V and 5 bases at J, leaving 7 bases unmatched. CDR3 loop: CASSLVGQDITGELFF. DNA for the CDR3: TGTGCCAGCAGCTTGGTAGGACAGGACATTACCGGGGAGCTGTTTTTT.

The chain combines TRBV10-3 with TRBJ2-2, with a possible D match to TRBD1 (5 bases). The CDR3 totals 15 residues. The germline CDR1 and CDR2 sequences are ENHRY and SYGVKD. V lost 4 bases to trimming and J lost 5 bases, with 14 bases between them. CDR3 coding DNA: TGTGCCATCAGTGCGCAGGGTGATGCGACCGGGGAGCTGTTTTTT. It yields the protein CAISAQGDATGELFF.

CDR3 coding DNA: TGTGCCAGCAGTGAAGGGGCCAGGGAGGGCGTGGATACGCAGTATTTT. Its translation is CASSEGAREGVDTQYF. The chain employs TRBV6-1 and TRBJ2-3; TRBD2 matches 7 bases. CDR1 is MNHNS and CDR2 is SASEGT in the germline V gene. The CDR3 is 16 residues long. J gave up 6 bases and V 1 base, and 10 bases lay outside the gene matches.

The genes are TRBV19 and TRBJ1-4, with 7 bases lining up with TRBD1. Germline CDR1 reads LNHDA; CDR2 reads SQIVND (reference sequence). Trimming took 9 bases from V and 2 from J; bases not matched to a gene: 6. The CDR3 runs to 14 residues. The CDR3 spells CASRQGPTNEKLFF. The CDR3 DNA reads TGTGCCAGCCGACAGGGCCCCACTAATGAAAAACTGTTTTTT.

The gene calls are TRBV27 and TRBJ2-1; 12 positions match TRBD2. The CDR3 length is 15 residues. The junction had 5 bases not matched to a gene; V was cut back by 4 bases and J by 7 bases. From germline, CDR1 is MNHEY and CDR2 SMNVEV (reference sequence). The CDR3 protein is CASSSAGLAGNEQFF. CDR3 DNA sequence: TGTGCCAGCAGTTCCGCGGGACTAGCGGGTAATGAGCAGTTCTTC.